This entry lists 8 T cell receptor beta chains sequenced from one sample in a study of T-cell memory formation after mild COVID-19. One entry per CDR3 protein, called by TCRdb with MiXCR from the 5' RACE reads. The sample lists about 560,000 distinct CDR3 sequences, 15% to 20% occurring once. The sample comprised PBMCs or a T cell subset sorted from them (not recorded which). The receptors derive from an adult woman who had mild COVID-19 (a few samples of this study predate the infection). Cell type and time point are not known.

CDR3 loop: CASSLRGLYQETQYF. For the CDR3, the DNA is TGTGCCAGTAGTCTAAGGGGTTTGTACCAAGAGACCCAGTACTTC. The V gene is TRBV19, the J gene TRBJ2-5; possible D gene TRBD1, 5 bases. The germline V gene encodes CDR1 LNHDA and CDR2 SQIVND (reference sequence). The V end was cut by 5 bases, the J end by 0 bases, with 13 bases between. The CDR3 spans 15 residues.

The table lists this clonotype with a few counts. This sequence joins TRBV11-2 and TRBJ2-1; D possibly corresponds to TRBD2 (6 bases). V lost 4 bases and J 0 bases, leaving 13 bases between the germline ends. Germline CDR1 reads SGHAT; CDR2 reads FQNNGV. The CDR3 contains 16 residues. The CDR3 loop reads CASSSAGISSYNEQFF. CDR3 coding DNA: TGTGCCAGCAGCTCTGCGGGGATAAGCTCCTACAATGAGCAGTTCTTC.

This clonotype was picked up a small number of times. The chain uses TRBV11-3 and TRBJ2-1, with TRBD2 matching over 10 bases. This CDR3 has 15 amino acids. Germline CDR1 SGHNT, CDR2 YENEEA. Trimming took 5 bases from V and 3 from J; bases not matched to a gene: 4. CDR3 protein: CASSVGLAIYNEQFF. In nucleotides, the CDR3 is TGTGCCAGCAGCGTGGGACTAGCGATCTACAATGAGCAGTTCTTC.

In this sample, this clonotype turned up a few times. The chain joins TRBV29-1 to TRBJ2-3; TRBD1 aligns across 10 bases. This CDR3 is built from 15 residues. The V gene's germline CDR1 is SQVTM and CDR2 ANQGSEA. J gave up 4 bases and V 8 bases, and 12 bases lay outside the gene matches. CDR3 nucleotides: TGCAGCATGCGATCCCGGGACAGGGGATCAGATACGCAGTATTTT. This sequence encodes CSMRSRDRGSDTQYF.

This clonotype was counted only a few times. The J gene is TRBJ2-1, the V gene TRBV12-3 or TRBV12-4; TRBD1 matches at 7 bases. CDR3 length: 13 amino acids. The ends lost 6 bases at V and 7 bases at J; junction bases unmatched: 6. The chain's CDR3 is CASRLSGGNEQFF. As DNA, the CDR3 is TGTGCCAGCAGACTATCAGGGGGAAATGAGCAGTTCTTC.

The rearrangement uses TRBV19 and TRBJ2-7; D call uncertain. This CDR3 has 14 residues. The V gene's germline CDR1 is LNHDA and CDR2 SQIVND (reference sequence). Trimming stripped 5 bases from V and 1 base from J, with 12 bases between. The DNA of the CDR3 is TGTGCCAGTAGTCCGTGGGAATTTTCCTACGAGCAGTACTTC. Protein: CASSPWEFSYEQYF.

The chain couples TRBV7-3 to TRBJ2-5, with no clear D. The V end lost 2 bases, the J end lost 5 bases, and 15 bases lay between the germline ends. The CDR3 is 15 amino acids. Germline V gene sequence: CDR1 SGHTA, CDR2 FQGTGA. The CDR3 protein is CASSLGRNRRETQYF. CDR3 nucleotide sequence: TGTGCCAGCAGCTTAGGTCGTAACCGGCGGGAGACCCAGTACTTC. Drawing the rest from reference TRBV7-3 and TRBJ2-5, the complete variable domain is GAGVSQTPSNKVTEKGKYVELRCDPISGHTALYWYRQSLGQGPEFLIYFQGTGAADDSGLPNDRFFAVRPEGSVSTLKIQRTERGDSAVYLCASSLGRNRRETQYFGPGTRLLVL.

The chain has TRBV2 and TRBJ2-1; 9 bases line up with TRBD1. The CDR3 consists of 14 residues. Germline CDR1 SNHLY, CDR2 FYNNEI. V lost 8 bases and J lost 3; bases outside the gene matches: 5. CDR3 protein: CASGRTGDYNEQFF. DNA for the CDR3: TGTGCCAGCGGTAGGACAGGGGACTACAATGAGCAGTTCTTC.